The clone carrying this T cell receptor beta chain was found many times. Its antigen is unknown. The sample originates from a study of T-cell memory formation after mild COVID-19. Overall study results and limits: Pre-infection memory already had some responding clones, implying cross-reactive memory joined.

V gave up 5 bases and J gave up 2 bases, with 19 bases separating them. The CDR3 spans 16 residues. Germline V gene data show CDR1 as SGHRS and CDR2 as YFSETQ. TCRdb reprocessed the 5' RACE reads with MiXCR, giving one entry per CDR3 protein. The sample consists of under 700,000 distinct CDR3 sequences, roughly 20% of them appearing once. The sequenced material came from PBMCs or a T cell subset sorted from them (not recorded which). This TCR was recovered from an adult woman who had mild COVID-19 (a few samples of this study predate the infection). Cell type and time point are not known. This rearrangement joins TRBV5-1 to TRBJ1-2; TRBD1 is a possible D gene (6 bases). For the CDR3, the DNA is TGCGCCAGCAGTCTTCAGGGGTCCGGTTCGAACTATGGCTACACCTTC. Translated, it gives CASSLQGSGSNYGYTF.